What follows describes a single T cell receptor beta chain. The sample belongs to a study of radiation and T cells in renal cell carcinoma. Produced via immunoSEQ multiplex PCR; TCRdb's table is partial and in-frame only. This sample carries 120,000 to 150,000 clones, less than 90% of them seen once, and the ten largest clones take under 30%. Time point indicated: baseline pretreatment blood. Regarding treatment: 15 Gy SBRT to primary tumor, nephrectomy 4 weeks later. The patient's renal cell carcinoma had clear cell pathology. The source was blood, collected from a patient whose treatment included radiotherapy and nephrectomy. The TCR was taken from a woman between 45 and 65 years old with renal cell carcinoma.

The CDR3 here is CASSIDLEGRQFVVRDTEAFF. The DNA for the CDR3 is TGTGCCAGTAGTATAGATCTCGAGGGCAGGCAGTTCGTGGTAAGAGACACTGAAGCTTTCTTT. V and J are TRBV19 and TRBJ1-1; D gene ambiguous. The CDR3 length is 21 residues. Per the germline V gene, CDR1 is LNHDA and CDR2 is SQIVND (reference sequence). Trimming stripped 0 bases from V and 3 bases from J, with 29 bases between. Complete variable domain (other parts from reference TRBV19 and TRBJ1-1): DGGITQSPKYLFRKEGQNVTLSCEQNLNHDAMYWYRQDPGQGLRLIYYSQIVNDFQKGDIAEGYSVSREKKESFPLTVTSAQKNPTAFYLCASSIDLEGRQFVVRDTEAFFGQGTRLTVV.